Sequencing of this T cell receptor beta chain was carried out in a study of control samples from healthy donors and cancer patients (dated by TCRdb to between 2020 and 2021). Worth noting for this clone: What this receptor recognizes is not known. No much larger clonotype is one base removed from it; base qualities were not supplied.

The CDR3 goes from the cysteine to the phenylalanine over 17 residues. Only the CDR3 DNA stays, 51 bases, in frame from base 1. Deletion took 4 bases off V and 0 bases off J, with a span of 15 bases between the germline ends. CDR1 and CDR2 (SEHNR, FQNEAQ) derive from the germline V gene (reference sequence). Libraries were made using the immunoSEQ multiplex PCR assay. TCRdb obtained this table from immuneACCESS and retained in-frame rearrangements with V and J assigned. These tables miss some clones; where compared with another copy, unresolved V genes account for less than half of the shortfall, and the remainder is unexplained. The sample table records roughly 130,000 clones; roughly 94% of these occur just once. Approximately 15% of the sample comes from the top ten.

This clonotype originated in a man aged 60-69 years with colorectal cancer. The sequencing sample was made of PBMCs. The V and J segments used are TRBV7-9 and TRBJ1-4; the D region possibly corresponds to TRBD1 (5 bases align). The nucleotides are TGTGCCAGCAGCTCCCGGGGAGGGACCGCAACTAATGAAAAACTGTTTTTT. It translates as CASSSRGGTATNEKLFF. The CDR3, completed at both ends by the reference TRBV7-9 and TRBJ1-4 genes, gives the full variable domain DTGVSQNPRHKITKRGQNVTFRCDPISEHNRLYWYRQTLGQGPEFLTYFQNEAQLEKSRLLSDRFSAERPKGSFSTLEIQRTEQGDSAMYLCASSSRGGTATNEKLFFGSGTQLSVL.